The clone carrying this TCR beta chain was detected once. What it binds is unknown. Sampling of alopecia areata patients yielded lesional scalp punch biopsies as well as peripheral blood. V was clipped by 6 bases and J by 10 bases; unmatched bases: 9. Germline values: CDR1 MNHEY, CDR2 SMNVEV (reference sequence). The CDR3 runs 14 residues. These data come from a study of CD8+ T cells in alopecia areata. Findings of the study overall: Mice showed clearer TCR sharing than patients did, a gap that was possibly HLA-related. Scalp sample sequencing also detects resident alphabeta T cells of normal skin.

Extraction and reverse transcription of RNA yielded cDNA as the sequencing template. TCRdb's copy holds only in-frame clones and misses some; the assay was immunoSEQ multiplex PCR. The sample has 10,000 to 15,000 clones, about 56% seen once; the top ten hold 10% to 15%. This clonotype was obtained from a human donor with alopecia areata. Sequencing was done on a sample of skin. This chain links TRBV27 with TRBJ2-1, with 10 bases matching TRBD1. CDR3 DNA sequence: TGTGCCAGCAGCCCGGGACAGGGGTATTGGGAGCAGTTCTTC. Protein sequence: CASSPGQGYWEQFF.